This TCR beta chain is from a study of T cell clonotyping in hematopoietic cell transplantation. Findings and limits, study-wide: CD4 and CD8 repertoire contributions could not be separated without sorting. Recipient TCR diversity dropped after transplant; expanded clonotypes rose from day 30 to 180.

Only in-frame clones appear in the TCRdb table, and some are missing; sequencing was by immunoSEQ multiplex PCR. The sample consists of some 13,000 clones, around 94% of them appearing once. CDR1 and CDR2 from the germline V gene are SGDLS and YYNGEE. This CDR3 has 13 residues. Trimming left V 3 bases short and J 0 bases short, with 4 bases between. About this clone itself: What it binds is not known.

The origin of this receptor is a male patient aged 55-69 years who had an allogeneic stem cell transplant from an unrelated donor, so the T cells may come from the graft donor. Some clones in this sample may be carry-over from other donors' samples. This chain joins TRBV9 and TRBJ1-3, with D unclear. The specimen comprised PBMCs, sampled 30 days after allogeneic stem cell transplant. CDR3: CASSAPSGNTIYF. As DNA, the CDR3 is TGTGCCAGCAGCGCTCCCTCTGGAAACACCATATATTTT.